Listed below are T cell receptor beta chains from one sample, sequenced in a study of blood T cells in healthy people across ages. TCRdb fed the 5' RACE reads into MiXCR, producing one record per CDR3 protein. The data show roughly 800,000 distinct CDR3 sequences, about 48% seen once. Sequences were obtained from blood. These receptors were collected from a man older than 75 in good health. CDR3s include the opening cysteine and the closing phenylalanine or tryptophan. A D gene is named only where the DNA matches it firmly. Clone sizes are given selectively: once, few, many, or a class where the clone is expanded.

J: TRBJ1-6; size: .; V: TRBV7-2; D: .; DNA: TGTGCCAGCAGCTCTGGACTGATAAATTCACCCCCCCACTTT; CDR3: CASSSGLINSPPHF
J: TRBJ1-2; size: few; V: TRBV29-1; D: .; DNA: TGCAGCGTTCTGGCTTCGGGCGGTGGTGGCTACACCTTC; CDR3: CSVLASGGGGYTF
J: TRBJ2-7; size: .; V: TRBV4-2; D: TRBD2; DNA: TGTGCCAGCAGCCCAACCGGGCGAGCGGGAGGACTCGAGCAGTACTTC; CDR3: CASSPTGRAGGLEQYF
J: TRBJ2-7; size: few; V: TRBV27; D: .; DNA: TGTGCCAGCAGTTTTACGCAGGGGACAATCTCCTACGAGCAGTACTTC; CDR3: CASSFTQGTISYEQYF
J: TRBJ1-2; size: .; V: TRBV7-2; D: .; DNA: TGTGCCAGCAGCTCCCCGGGACGGAACTATGGCTACACCTTC; CDR3: CASSSPGRNYGYTF
J: TRBJ2-6; size: .; V: TRBV20-1; D: .; DNA: TGCAGTGCTCCACCGGGTGGGGCCAACGTCCTGACTTTC; CDR3: CSAPPGGANVLTF
J: TRBJ2-2; size: .; V: TRBV14; D: TRBD2; DNA: TGTGCCAGCAGCCAACCCGGACTAGCGGGAACCGGGGAGCTGTTTTTT; CDR3: CASSQPGLAGTGELFF
J: TRBJ2-7; size: .; V: TRBV20-1; D: TRBD1; DNA: TGCAGTGCTAGGGGACAGGTTTCCTACGAGCAGTACTTC; CDR3: CSARGQVSYEQYF
J: TRBJ1-4; size: .; V: TRBV3-1; D: TRBD1; DNA: TGTGCCAGCAGCCGTGGGACAGGGGTCGGGAAACTGTTTTTT; CDR3: CASSRGTGVGKLFF
J: TRBJ2-7; size: few; V: TRBV7-9; D: .; DNA: TGTGCCAGCCTCGGGGCGAAAGGCGAGCAGTACTTC; CDR3: CASLGAKGEQYF
J: TRBJ2-5; size: .; V: TRBV5-1; D: TRBD2; DNA: TGCGCCAGCAGCTGGGAGATAGCGGGAGTTAGTGAGCAGTACTTC; CDR3: CASSWEIAGVSEQYF
J: TRBJ2-1; size: .; V: TRBV7-3; D: .; DNA: TGTGCCAGCAGCTTTCAAGCGGGAGGGACAGGGGAGCAGTTCTTC; CDR3: CASSFQAGGTGEQFF
J: TRBJ2-1; size: .; V: TRBV7-3; D: .; DNA: TGTGCCAGCAGCTTATTTGCGGAGAGGGGAGAGCAGTTCTTC; CDR3: CASSLFAERGEQFF
J: TRBJ2-1; size: few; V: TRBV29-1; D: TRBD1; DNA: TGCAGCGTCGCGGATTGGACAGGGGTCAATGAGCAGTTCTTC; CDR3: CSVADWTGVNEQFF
J: TRBJ2-7; size: .; V: TRBV12-3/TRBV12-4; D: .; DNA: TGTGCCAGCAGGGGCTTTGGCGAGCAGTACTTC; CDR3: CASRGFGEQYF
J: TRBJ1-4; size: .; V: TRBV12-3/TRBV12-4; D: TRBD1; DNA: TGTGCCAGCAGTTCGACAGGGGGTGGCGAAAAACTGTTTTTT; CDR3: CASSSTGGGEKLFF
J: TRBJ2-2; size: .; V: TRBV5-1; D: .; DNA: TGCGCCAGTTTCGGGACCGCCAATGCCGGGGAGCTGTTTTTT; CDR3: CASFGTANAGELFF
J: TRBJ1-6; size: .; V: TRBV27; D: .; DNA: TGTGCCAGCAGCCCTAACAGGGTAAATTCACCCCTCCACTTT; CDR3: CASSPNRVNSPLHF
J: TRBJ2-1; size: once; V: TRBV20-1; D: .; DNA: TGCAGTGCTAGACGAGTCAATGAGCAGTTCTTC; CDR3: CSARRVNEQFF
J: TRBJ2-1; size: few; V: TRBV6-5; D: TRBD2; DNA: TGTGCCAGCAGAGTACTAGCGGGAGGCCCCTACAATGAGCAGTTCTTC; CDR3: CASRVLAGGPYNEQFF
J: TRBJ1-2; size: few; V: TRBV3-1; D: TRBD1; DNA: TGTGCCAGCAGCCACCTTACAGGGGAGAACTATGGCTACACCTTC; CDR3: CASSHLTGENYGYTF
J: TRBJ2-5; size: few; V: TRBV10-3; D: .; DNA: TGTGCCATCAGTGAGCTACCTGAGGAGAGAGGCGAGACCCAGTACTTC; CDR3: CAISELPEERGETQYF
J: TRBJ2-7; size: .; V: TRBV29-1; D: .; DNA: TGCAGCGTTGCCCCGGTGGGGAACTACGAGCAGTACTTC; CDR3: CSVAPVGNYEQYF
J: TRBJ2-7; size: .; V: TRBV5-1; D: TRBD1; DNA: TGCGCCAGCAGCTCTACTGCCAGGGGGCCGCGCGAGCAGTACTTC; CDR3: CASSSTARGPREQYF
J: TRBJ2-7; size: once; V: TRBV11-2; D: .; DNA: TGTGCCAGCAGCTTAGTCCCCGGAAGGGGGAACGGCGAGCAGTACTTC; CDR3: CASSLVPGRGNGEQYF
J: TRBJ2-3; size: .; V: TRBV9; D: .; DNA: TGTGCCAGCAGCGTAGCGTTGGCAGATACGCAGTATTTT; CDR3: CASSVALADTQYF
J: TRBJ1-5; size: .; V: TRBV20-1; D: TRBD1; DNA: TGCAGTGCTAGAGATTGGGGACAGATGGGACAGCCCCAGCATTTT; CDR3: CSARDWGQMGQPQHF
J: TRBJ2-1; size: few; V: TRBV29-1; D: TRBD2; DNA: TGCAGCGTTCCGACTAGCGGCTCCTACAATGAGCAGTTCTTC; CDR3: CSVPTSGSYNEQFF
J: TRBJ1-2; size: .; V: TRBV3-1; D: .; DNA: TGTGCCAGCAGCCAAGCGGGTTTTAACTATGGCTACACCTTC; CDR3: CASSQAGFNYGYTF
J: TRBJ2-7; size: few; V: TRBV9; D: TRBD2; DNA: TGTGCCAGCAGCCCACAGCCGGGACTAGCGGGCTACGAGCAGTACTTC; CDR3: CASSPQPGLAGYEQYF
J: TRBJ2-1; size: .; V: TRBV5-1; D: TRBD1; DNA: TGCGCCAGCAGGTTGGACAGGGGTCCTTACAATGAGCAGTTCTTC; CDR3: CASRLDRGPYNEQFF
J: TRBJ2-7; size: .; V: TRBV4-1; D: .; DNA: TGCGCCAGCAGCCAGAGGGGGTCTGCCTCCTACGAGCAGTACTTC; CDR3: CASSQRGSASYEQYF
J: TRBJ2-2; size: .; V: TRBV24-1; D: .; DNA: TGTGCCACCAGTGATCCTAGGAGGACCGTTGACACCGGGGAGCTGTTTTTT; CDR3: CATSDPRRTVDTGELFF
J: TRBJ1-4; size: .; V: TRBV12-5; D: TRBD1; DNA: TGTGCTAGTGGTCTCCTGAACAGGGGGATCCATGAAAAACTGTTTTTT; CDR3: CASGLLNRGIHEKLFF
J: TRBJ2-5; size: .; V: TRBV20-1; D: TRBD2; DNA: TGCAGTGCTATGGGGGGGGGAGAGACCCAGTACTTC; CDR3: CSAMGGGETQYF
J: TRBJ1-1; size: .; V: TRBV2; D: .; DNA: TGTGCCAGCAGTGCTTTAATTATCACTGAAGCTTTCTTT; CDR3: CASSALIITEAFF
J: TRBJ1-2; size: many; V: TRBV5-1; D: .; DNA: TGCGCCAGCAGCCCCGAGCGCTTTGGCTACACCTTC; CDR3: CASSPERFGYTF
J: TRBJ1-2; size: .; V: TRBV5-1; D: .; DNA: TGCGCCAGCAGCTTGGCCTTGGGAAACATCTTCTATGGCTACACCTTC; CDR3: CASSLALGNIFYGYTF
J: TRBJ2-7; size: .; V: TRBV27; D: TRBD2; DNA: TGTGCCAGCAGTTTTGCCGGGACTAGCGGATACGAGCAGTACTTC; CDR3: CASSFAGTSGYEQYF
J: TRBJ2-7; size: .; V: TRBV7-2; D: TRBD1; DNA: TGTGCCAGCAGCCCGGGACAGCGCTACGAGCAGTACTTC; CDR3: CASSPGQRYEQYF
J: TRBJ1-2; size: few; V: TRBV29-1; D: .; DNA: TGCAGCGTTGCAAGACAGGTGGGCGGCTACACCTTC; CDR3: CSVARQVGGYTF
J: TRBJ1-1; size: few; V: TRBV29-1; D: .; DNA: TGCAGCGTGAGGACAAATTTGAACACTGAAGCTTTCTTT; CDR3: CSVRTNLNTEAFF
J: TRBJ2-7; size: .; V: TRBV3-1; D: .; DNA: TGTGCCAGCAGCCATGGACCGAGCAATGAGCAGTACTTC; CDR3: CASSHGPSNEQYF
J: TRBJ2-7; size: .; V: TRBV12-3/TRBV12-4; D: .; DNA: TGTGCCAGCAGTAACGGGGCCATGACCTACGAGCAGTACTTC; CDR3: CASSNGAMTYEQYF
J: TRBJ2-7; size: few; V: TRBV7-2; D: .; DNA: TGTGCCAGCAGCTTAGGTGTCGGCGGGCACGAGCAGTACTTC; CDR3: CASSLGVGGHEQYF
J: TRBJ2-1; size: .; V: TRBV7-9; D: .; DNA: TGTGCCAGCAGCCCCAGGGCATCAGAAACCTCCTACAATGAGCAGTTCTTC; CDR3: CASSPRASETSYNEQFF